Listed below are T cell receptor beta chains from one sample, sequenced in a study of T cells in Graves' hyperthyroidism and ophthalmopathy. TCRdb ran MiXCR on the multiplex PCR reads and lists one entry per CDR3 protein. The sample carries hundreds of thousands of distinct CDR3 sequences, 12% to 15% recorded once. The sequencing sample was made of blood. The receptors come from a woman aged 40 to 49 with Graves' hyperthyroidism. CDR3s include the opening cysteine and the closing phenylalanine or tryptophan. A D gene is named only where the DNA matches it firmly. Size is omitted from some rows. Given values are once, few, many or a class for expanded clones.

J gene,V gene,D gene,clone size,CDR3 DNA,CDR3 protein
TRBJ2-3,TRBV3-1,-,many,TGTGCCAGCAGCCAAGGACCGGGTACGCAGTATTTT,CASSQGPGTQYF
TRBJ1-2,TRBV2,-,-,TGTGCCAGCAGTCTCCGTAGTTCTGGCTACACCTTC,CASSLRSSGYTF
TRBJ2-7,TRBV30,-,many,TGTGCTTTGACCCTGGACTCTACCTACGAGCAGTACTTC,CALTLDSTYEQYF
TRBJ2-7,TRBV6-1,TRBD1,many,TGTGCCAGCAGTTCGCGGACAGGGGCCAAAAGCTCCTACGAGCAGTACTTC,CASSSRTGAKSSYEQYF
TRBJ1-1,TRBV30,-,many,TGTGCCTGGAGTGTTTACCCGGACATGAACACTGAAGCTTTCTTT,CAWSVYPDMNTEAFF
TRBJ2-7,TRBV12-3/TRBV12-4,TRBD2,few,TGTGCCAGCAGTTTATCCCAAGCGGGACTCTCCTACGAGCAGTACTTC,CASSLSQAGLSYEQYF
TRBJ1-2,TRBV6-1,-,many,TGTGCCAGCAGTGAAGCCAACCTCGGAGGGGTCAGAGGCTACACCTTC,CASSEANLGGVRGYTF
TRBJ1-5,TRBV28,-,few,TGTGCCAGCAGAGTGGATAGGAGCCATCAGCCCCAGCATTTT,CASRVDRSHQPQHF
TRBJ2-7,TRBV28,TRBD1,many,TGTGCCAGCACTGGGGGGGACAGGGTAAACTACGAGCAGTACTTC,CASTGGDRVNYEQYF
TRBJ2-7,TRBV29-1,TRBD1,many,TGCAGCGTGGGACAGGGGACCTACGAGCAGTACTTC,CSVGQGTYEQYF
TRBJ2-7,TRBV19,TRBD1,-,TGTGCCAGTAGTGGAAGGGACAGATCCTACGAGCAGTACTTC,CASSGRDRSYEQYF
TRBJ1-2,TRBV28,-,many,TGTGCCAGCACGAGGGGGGACTATGGCTACACCTTC,CASTRGDYGYTF
TRBJ2-7,TRBV7-9,TRBD1,-,TGTGCCAGCAGCTCCTGGGGACAGGGGGACTCCTACGAGCAGTACTTC,CASSSWGQGDSYEQYF
TRBJ1-2,TRBV6-1,-,few,TGTGCCAGCAGTGAAATGGGGTCCCAGAACTATGGCTACACCTTC,CASSEMGSQNYGYTF
TRBJ2-7,TRBV7-8,-,many,TGTGCCAGCAGCTTAGCGGATTCCGACTCCTACGAGCAGTACTTC,CASSLADSDSYEQYF
TRBJ1-2,TRBV6-1,-,-,TGTGCCAGCAGTCCGGACTTTGACTATGGCTACACCTTC,CASSPDFDYGYTF
TRBJ1-2,TRBV25-1,-,few,TGTGCCAGCAGTTCGATAGGGTCTATGCGGTACACCTTC,CASSSIGSMRYTF
TRBJ2-1,TRBV9,TRBD2,-,TGTGCCAGCAGCTTTACCGGGACTAGCGGGAGTAATGAGCAGTTCTTC,CASSFTGTSGSNEQFF
TRBJ1-1,TRBV7-9,-,many,TGTGCCAGCAGCTTAGAGGGGAACACTGAAGCTTTCTTT,CASSLEGNTEAFF
TRBJ1-1,TRBV12-3/TRBV12-4,TRBD1,-,TGTGCCAGCAGTACCGGGACAGGGGGCCTCCCTTTAGGATATGCTTTCTTT,CASSTGTGGLPLGYAFF
TRBJ1-2,TRBV15,-,many,TGTGCCACCAGCTCTCGATCCTATGGCTACACCTTC,CATSSRSYGYTF
TRBJ2-3,TRBV12-3/TRBV12-4,TRBD1,many,TGTGCCAGCCAAAAGGGGGCCAGCACAGATACGCAGTATTTT,CASQKGASTDTQYF
TRBJ1-2,TRBV28,-,many,TGTGCCAGCAGTTCACGGTTGGGCTACACCTTC,CASSSRLGYTF
TRBJ2-3,TRBV3-1,-,many,TGTGCCAGCAGCCAAGGGAGCGGTGGCGGAGATACGCAGTATTTT,CASSQGSGGGDTQYF
TRBJ2-1,TRBV12-3/TRBV12-4,TRBD1,-,TGTGCCAGCAGTTGGGACAGGGTTTTAGAGCAGTTCTTC,CASSWDRVLEQFF
TRBJ1-5,TRBV28,-,few,TGTGCCAGCAACATAGAACCTAATAGCAATCAGCCCCAGCATTTT,CASNIEPNSNQPQHF
TRBJ2-7,TRBV5-1,TRBD1,many,TGCGCCAGCAGCTTGACAGGGGTCTCCTACGAGCAGTACTTC,CASSLTGVSYEQYF
TRBJ1-3,TRBV19,-,few,TGTGCCAGTAGTTCCACGGGCTTCAGCTCTGGAAACACCATATATTTT,CASSSTGFSSGNTIYF
TRBJ2-2,TRBV5-1,-,many,TGCGCCAGCAGCTTGGACCTAGGGACCGGGGAGCTGTTTTTT,CASSLDLGTGELFF
TRBJ2-7,TRBV6-1,TRBD2,many,TGTGCCAGCAGTGGTTGGACTAGCGGGAGCGGCTCCTACGAGCAGTACTTC,CASSGWTSGSGSYEQYF
TRBJ2-7,TRBV6-2/TRBV6-3,TRBD1,few,TGTGCCAGCAGTTATTCCCGGACAGGGGTAGGCGAGCAGTACTTC,CASSYSRTGVGEQYF
TRBJ1-1,TRBV7-9,TRBD1,-,TGTGCCAGCAGCACCCCGGACAGGGAGATGAACACTGAAGCTTTCTTT,CASSTPDREMNTEAFF
TRBJ2-5,TRBV29-1,TRBD2,many,TGCAGCGCGGTACTAGCGGGAGATGTGACCCAGTACTTC,CSAVLAGDVTQYF
TRBJ2-1,TRBV24-1,-,many,TGTGCCACCAGTGATAACACAGGGTTCTCCTACAATGAGCAGTTCTTC,CATSDNTGFSYNEQFF
TRBJ2-1,TRBV29-1,TRBD1,-,TGCAGCGTTGAAGGACAGGGGCAGGGCAATGAGCAGTTCTTC,CSVEGQGQGNEQFF
TRBJ2-1,TRBV27,-,many,TGTGCCAGCAGTTTATCGATGGGGACGACCTACAATGAGCAGTTCTTC,CASSLSMGTTYNEQFF
TRBJ2-5,TRBV6-1,-,many,TGTGCCAGCAAACAGTCATTCCAAGAGACCCAGTACTTC,CASKQSFQETQYF
TRBJ2-5,TRBV20-1,-,few,TGCAGTGCTAGAGACCGAATAGGGACAATTGGGGAGACCCAGTACTTC,CSARDRIGTIGETQYF
TRBJ1-4,TRBV2,-,many,TGTGCCAGCAGTTCCGACAGGCCCGATAGTGAAAAACTGTTTTTT,CASSSDRPDSEKLFF
TRBJ2-5,TRBV9,-,many,TGTGCCAGCAGCGTAGATTCAGCCGGCCAAGAGACCCAGTACTTC,CASSVDSAGQETQYF
TRBJ2-7,TRBV5-6,-,many,TGTGCCAGCAGAACACAGGGTTTAGAGCAGTACTTC,CASRTQGLEQYF
TRBJ1-1,TRBV19,-,-,TGTGCCAGTAGTACCCCTCGTGGGCAGAAGAACACTGAAGCTTTCTTT,CASSTPRGQKNTEAFF
TRBJ2-7,TRBV6-1,TRBD1,many,TGTGCCAGCAGTTTCTCCGGGACAGTCTACTACGAGCAGTACTTC,CASSFSGTVYYEQYF
TRBJ1-6,TRBV12-3/TRBV12-4,TRBD1,few,TGTGCCAGCAGCCGACAGGGGGGCTATAATTCACCCCTCCACTTT,CASSRQGGYNSPLHF
TRBJ2-2,TRBV19,-,few,TGTGCCAGTAGTATGAATCGACTAACGAACACCGGGGAGCTGTTTTTT,CASSMNRLTNTGELFF
TRBJ1-5,TRBV3-1,-,many,TGTGCCAGCAGCCCTAAGCCACAGGGATCGAGCAATCAGCCCCAGCATTTT,CASSPKPQGSSNQPQHF
TRBJ2-2,TRBV19,-,few,TGTGCCAGTAGTACCGACAGTGCCGGGACCGGGGAGCTGTTTTTT,CASSTDSAGTGELFF
TRBJ2-7,TRBV5-1,-,many,TGCGCCAGCAGCTTGGAGGGACACGAGCAGTACTTC,CASSLEGHEQYF
TRBJ2-1,TRBV9,TRBD2,many,TGTGCCAGCAGCGACGGACTAGGGGACTACAATGAGCAGTTCTTC,CASSDGLGDYNEQFF
TRBJ2-5,TRBV6-1,TRBD2,-,TGTGCCAGCCGAAGGACTAGCGGGATTGGGGAGACCCAGTACTTC,CASRRTSGIGETQYF
TRBJ1-1,TRBV2,-,many,TGTGCCAGCAACAGGGTCAGGGGCACTGAAGCTTTCTTT,CASNRVRGTEAFF
TRBJ1-5,TRBV30,-,-,TGTGCCTGGAGTGTCTTGGTTCGGGGCAGTCAGCCCCAGCATTTT,CAWSVLVRGSQPQHF
TRBJ2-7,TRBV6-1,-,-,TGTGCCAGCAGAACCACGGACTGGACCTACGAGCAGTACTTC,CASRTTDWTYEQYF